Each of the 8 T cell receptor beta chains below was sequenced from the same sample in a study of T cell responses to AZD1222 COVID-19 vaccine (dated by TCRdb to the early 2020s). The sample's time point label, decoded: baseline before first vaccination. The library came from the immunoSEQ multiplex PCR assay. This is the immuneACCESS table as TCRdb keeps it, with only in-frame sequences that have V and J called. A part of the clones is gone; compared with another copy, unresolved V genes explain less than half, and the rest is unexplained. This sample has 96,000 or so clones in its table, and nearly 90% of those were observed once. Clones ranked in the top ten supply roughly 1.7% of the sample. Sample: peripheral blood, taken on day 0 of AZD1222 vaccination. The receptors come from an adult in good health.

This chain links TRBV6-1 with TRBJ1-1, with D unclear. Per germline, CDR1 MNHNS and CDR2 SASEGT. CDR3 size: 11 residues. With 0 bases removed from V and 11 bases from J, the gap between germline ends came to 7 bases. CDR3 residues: CASSEAPRAFF. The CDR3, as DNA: TGTGCCAGCAGTGAAGCCCCGAGGGCTTTCTTT.

CDR3 amino acids: CASRRSASTGELFF. CDR3 nucleotides: TGTGCCAGTCGTAGATCCGCGAGCACCGGGGAGCTGTTTTTT. This chain joins TRBV19 and TRBJ2-2, with D uncertain. In germline, CDR1 is LNHDA, CDR2 SQIVND (reference sequence). This CDR3 contains 14 residues. Trimming shortened V by 8 bases and J by 4 bases, and 14 bases separated the two germline ends.

The CDR3 is CATSGGWGTDTQYF. In DNA, the CDR3 is TGTGCCACCAGTGGGGGGTGGGGTACAGATACGCAGTATTTT. The chain employs TRBV24-1 and TRBJ2-3; D possibly matches TRBD1 or TRBD2 (5 bases each). Trimming removed 5 bases from V and 3 bases from J, with 11 bases in between. From germline, CDR1 is KGHDR and CDR2 SFDVKD. This CDR3 contains 14 residues.

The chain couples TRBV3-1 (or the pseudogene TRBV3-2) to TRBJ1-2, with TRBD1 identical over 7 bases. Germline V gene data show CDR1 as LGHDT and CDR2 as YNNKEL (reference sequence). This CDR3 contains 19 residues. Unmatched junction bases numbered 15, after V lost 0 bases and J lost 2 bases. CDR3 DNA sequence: TGTGCCAGCAGCCAAGAGTTCCCCCGAGACAGGGAGTTAAACTATGGCTACACCTTC. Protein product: CASSQEFPRDRELNYGYTF.

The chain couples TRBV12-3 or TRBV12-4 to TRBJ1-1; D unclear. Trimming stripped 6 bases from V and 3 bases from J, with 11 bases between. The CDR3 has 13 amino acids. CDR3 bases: TGTGCCAGCAGCCACAGCCCCGACACTGAAGCTTTCTTT. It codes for CASSHSPDTEAFF.

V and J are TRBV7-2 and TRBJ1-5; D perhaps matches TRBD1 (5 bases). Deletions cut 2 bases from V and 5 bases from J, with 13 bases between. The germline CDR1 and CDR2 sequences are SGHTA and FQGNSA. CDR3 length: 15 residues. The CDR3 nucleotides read TGTGCCAGCAGCTTATTCCAGGGTAGAGATCAGCCCCAGCATTTT. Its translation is CASSLFQGRDQPQHF.

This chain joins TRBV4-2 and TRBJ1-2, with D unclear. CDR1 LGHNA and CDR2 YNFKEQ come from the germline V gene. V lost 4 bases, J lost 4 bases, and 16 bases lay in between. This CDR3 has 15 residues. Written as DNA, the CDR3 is TGTGCCAGCAGCCCCTCTCGAGGTGTAGGCTATGGCTACACCTTC. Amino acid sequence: CASSPSRGVGYGYTF.

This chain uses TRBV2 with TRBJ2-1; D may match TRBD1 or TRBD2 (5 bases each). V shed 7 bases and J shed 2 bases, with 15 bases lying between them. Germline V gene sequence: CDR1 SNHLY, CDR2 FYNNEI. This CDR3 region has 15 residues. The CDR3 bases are TGTGCCAGCACGGGGCCATCTAATACCTACAATGAGCAGTTCTTC. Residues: CASTGPSNTYNEQFF.